This is a list of T cell receptor beta chains from one sample in a study of response to subunit inactivated influenza vaccine. One entry per CDR3 protein results from TCRdb running MiXCR on the RT-PCR reads. The sample holds approximately 290,000 distinct CDR3 sequences, roughly 20% seen once. This specimen was PBMCs from blood, taken about 20 months after vaccination. The receptor set was obtained from a man aged 45-69 years who received an inactivated influenza vaccine. Both conserved end residues are part of each CDR3. The D gene is left open where the match is weak. Some rows mark clone size as missing; the rest say once, few, many or name a class of expanded clone.

TRBV4-1	TRBJ1-1	NA	NA	TGCGCCAGCAGCAAACAGGGTTGGGCTGAAGCTTTCTTT	CASSKQGWAEAFF
TRBV25-1	TRBJ1-1	NA	many	TGTGCCAGCAGTGATGGGGGATCTGAAGCTTTCTTT	CASSDGGSEAFF
TRBV10-2	TRBJ2-5	TRBD1	NA	TGCGCCAGCAAAACAGGGGGCCAAGAGACCCAGTACTTC	CASKTGGQETQYF
TRBV18	TRBJ1-5	NA	NA	TGTGCCAGCTCACAGATGACCGGGGCCAATCAGCCCCAGCATTTT	CASSQMTGANQPQHF
TRBV3-1	TRBJ2-1	TRBD2	NA	TGTGCCAGCAGCCAAGTCGGCGGGAGTTCCCACAATGAGCAGTTCTTC	CASSQVGGSSHNEQFF
TRBV6-2/TRBV6-3	TRBJ2-3	NA	NA	TGTGCCAGCACGGACCCTAGCGTGAGCACAGATACGCAGTATTTT	CASTDPSVSTDTQYF
TRBV4-3	TRBJ2-4	NA	NA	TGCGCCAGCAGGGATGGGGCCAAAAACATTCAGTACTTC	CASRDGAKNIQYF
TRBV5-4	TRBJ2-1	NA	NA	TGTGCCAGCAGCTTCACAGCAGGCGGGCGTGATGAGCAGTTCTTC	CASSFTAGGRDEQFF
TRBV7-3	TRBJ2-2	NA	NA	TGTGCCAGCAGCTACGCAATTGCCAAAGACACCGGGGAGCTGTTTTTT	CASSYAIAKDTGELFF
TRBV4-2	TRBJ1-6	NA	many	TGTGCCAGCAGCCAAGGTACCACCGGGTATAATTCACCCCTCCACTTT	CASSQGTTGYNSPLHF
TRBV12-3/TRBV12-4	TRBJ1-2	NA	NA	TGTGCCAGCAGTTTACTGGGGCAGGGAAACTATGGCTACACCTTC	CASSLLGQGNYGYTF
TRBV20-1	TRBJ2-5	NA	NA	TGCAGTGCTAGAGTTACGACTCCTCAAGAGACCCAGTACTTC	CSARVTTPQETQYF
TRBV5-1	TRBJ2-1	TRBD1	NA	TGCGCCAGCAGCCCTGGGACAGGGGACAATGAGCAGTTCTTC	CASSPGTGDNEQFF
TRBV7-9	TRBJ2-5	TRBD2	medium-sized	TGTGCCAGCAGCAGGGGACTAGCGGCCCAAGAGACCCAGTACTTC	CASSRGLAAQETQYF
TRBV6-1	TRBJ2-1	NA	NA	TGTGCCAGCCGATTATCTGGGGGGGCCTTTTCTGAGCAGTTCTTC	CASRLSGGAFSEQFF
TRBV5-1	TRBJ2-1	NA	few	TGCGCCAGCAGTTTTGGGGGCTACAATGAGCAGTTCTTC	CASSFGGYNEQFF
TRBV5-1	TRBJ2-2	NA	few	TGCGCCAGCAGCTGGATATCAGGGACGGCGAACACCGGGGAGCTGTTTTTT	CASSWISGTANTGELFF
TRBV21-1	TRBJ1-6	NA	few	TGTGCCAGCAGCAAAAGCCGGACAGGAGTGAATTCACCCCTCCACTTT	CASSKSRTGVNSPLHF
TRBV7-3	TRBJ1-2	TRBD1	many	TGTGCCAGCAGCGACCGACAGGGAATAAGCTACACCTTC	CASSDRQGISYTF
TRBV5-1	TRBJ1-1	NA	NA	TGCGCCAGCAGCTTGGATGAGGGGAAGAACACTGAAGCTTTCTTT	CASSLDEGKNTEAFF
TRBV29-1	TRBJ2-7	TRBD2	NA	TGCAGCGTTGTGGCGGGGGGGGACGAGCAGTACTTC	CSVVAGGDEQYF
TRBV7-2	TRBJ1-6	TRBD1	NA	TGTGCCAGCAGCGCCGGGACAGCGAACTATAATTCACCCCTCCACTTT	CASSAGTANYNSPLHF
TRBV29-1	TRBJ1-1	TRBD1	many	TGCAGCGTTGTAACAGGGGGCACTGAAGCTTTCTTT	CSVVTGGTEAFF
TRBV18	TRBJ1-2	TRBD1	NA	TGTGCCAGCTCCTCGGACAGGGCAAACGATGGCTACACCTTC	CASSSDRANDGYTF
TRBV5-1	TRBJ1-1	NA	many	TGCGCCAGCAGCCTACAAGGATGGGGACCCACTGAAGCTTTCTTT	CASSLQGWGPTEAFF
TRBV5-1	TRBJ1-4	NA	few	TGCGCCAGCAGCTTGGAGGGGACACCTAATGAAAAACTGTTTTTT	CASSLEGTPNEKLFF
TRBV6-2/TRBV6-3	TRBJ1-5	NA	many	TGTGCCAGCAGCGAAACGTCGGGTCTCAAGGGCAATCAGCCCCAGCATTTT	CASSETSGLKGNQPQHF
TRBV10-3	TRBJ2-3	NA	NA	TGTGCCATCAGTGTAGGACAGACTAGCACAGATACGCAGTATTTT	CAISVGQTSTDTQYF
TRBV20-1	TRBJ2-5	NA	NA	TGCAGTGCTAGAGCGGAGAGGGAGACCCAGTACTTC	CSARAERETQYF
TRBV11-2	TRBJ2-7	NA	NA	TGTGCCAGCAGAGGAGCCTACGAGCAGTACTTC	CASRGAYEQYF
TRBV2	TRBJ2-1	NA	NA	TGTGCCAGCAGTGAAAGCCCTAACTCCTACAATGAGCAGTTCTTC	CASSESPNSYNEQFF
TRBV7-9	TRBJ1-2	NA	few	TGTGCCAGCAGCTCCACACGACAGGACTATGGCTACACCTTC	CASSSTRQDYGYTF
TRBV3-1	TRBJ2-5	TRBD1	few	TGTGCCAGCAGCCTAATCCTGGACAGGGTCGAGACCCAGTACTTC	CASSLILDRVETQYF
TRBV12-3/TRBV12-4	TRBJ2-7	NA	many	TGTGCCAGCAGTAGGGGGATTAGCTCCTACGAGCAGTACTTC	CASSRGISSYEQYF
TRBV29-1	TRBJ1-5	NA	few	TGCAGCGTTGCCACAGGGCGAAGTCAGCCCCAGCATTTT	CSVATGRSQPQHF
TRBV7-2	TRBJ2-5	NA	NA	TGTGCCAGCAGCTCCCCGCTCGGGGCAGAAGAGACCCAGTACTTC	CASSSPLGAEETQYF
TRBV20-1	TRBJ1-2	NA	NA	TGCAGTGCTAGATATAACAATGGCTACACCTTC	CSARYNNGYTF
TRBV3-1	TRBJ2-1	NA	NA	TGTGCCAGCAGCCAAGGGACGACCGGTGAGCAGTTCTTC	CASSQGTTGEQFF
TRBV6-5	TRBJ2-7	TRBD2	NA	TGTGCCAGCAGTTCCACTAGCGGGAGGGCGTCGCAGTACTTC	CASSSTSGRASQYF
TRBV12-3/TRBV12-4	TRBJ1-2	NA	NA	TGTGCCAGCAGTTGGGACCTTTACTATGGCTACACCTTC	CASSWDLYYGYTF
TRBV10-3	TRBJ1-2	TRBD1	many	TGTGCCATCAGTGAGTTTACAGGGGGCTTGAACTATGGCTACACCTTC	CAISEFTGGLNYGYTF
TRBV5-4	TRBJ1-1	NA	NA	TGTGCCAGCAGTTATAAAGGGGGGGCTGAAGCTTTCTTT	CASSYKGGAEAFF
TRBV20-1	TRBJ2-7	TRBD1	NA	TGCAGTGCTAAAGAACAGGGGATGTATCCCTACGAGCAGTACTTC	CSAKEQGMYPYEQYF
TRBV28	TRBJ1-5	NA	many	TGTGCCAGCAGCCCGGGTGGCACCCTCAATCAGCCCCAGCATTTT	CASSPGGTLNQPQHF
TRBV27	TRBJ2-7	NA	few	TGTGCCAGCAGTTTAGCCAGGAGCTCCTACGAGCAGTACTTC	CASSLARSSYEQYF
TRBV5-6	TRBJ1-6	NA	NA	TGTGCCAGCAGCTTGGGGCGGCTAGGTGACTATAATTCACCCCTCCACTTT	CASSLGRLGDYNSPLHF
TRBV9	TRBJ1-1	NA	many	TGTGCCAGCAGCGCCCTTATGAAGGGAGGGTACACTGAAGCTTTCTTT	CASSALMKGGYTEAFF
TRBV12-3/TRBV12-4	TRBJ1-3	NA	few	TGTGCCAGCAGTTTAGCCGCCGGAAACACCATATATTTT	CASSLAAGNTIYF
TRBV14	TRBJ2-1	NA	few	TGTGCCAGCAGCCTTCTAAGAGTTGGGGCAGGCGAGCAGTTCTTC	CASSLLRVGAGEQFF
TRBV6-1	TRBJ1-1	NA	NA	TGTGCCAGCAGTGAGAGTTGGGCAGGGGACACTGAAGCTTTCTTT	CASSESWAGDTEAFF
TRBV5-1	TRBJ1-2	NA	NA	TGCGCCAGCAGCTTGGAATCTTCGCTTAACTATGGCTACACCTTC	CASSLESSLNYGYTF
TRBV20-1	TRBJ2-5	TRBD1	few	TGCAGTGCTAGGCAACAACAGGGGACCAGGGAGACCCAGTACTTC	CSARQQQGTRETQYF
TRBV14	TRBJ1-2	NA	NA	TGTGCCAGCAGCCAAGAGAGGTGGGGGAGACATGGCTACACCTTC	CASSQERWGRHGYTF
TRBV21-1	TRBJ2-1	NA	NA	TGTGCCAGCAGCAAGGTCCGTCGCTGCTCCTACAATGAGCAGTTCTTC	CASSKVRRCSYNEQFF
TRBV11-2	TRBJ2-7	TRBD1	NA	TGTGCCAGCAGCTTGACAGGGTGGTACTACGAGCAGTACTTC	CASSLTGWYYEQYF